Shown below are 8 T cell receptor beta chains from a single sample sequenced in a study of T-cell memory formation after mild COVID-19. TCRdb passed the 5' RACE reads through MiXCR, listing each CDR3 protein once. The table lists 450,000 to 650,000 distinct CDR3 sequences, about a fifth of them singletons. Sequenced: PBMCs or a T cell subset sorted from them (not recorded which). These receptors originate from an adult woman who had mild COVID-19 (a few samples of this study predate the infection). Cell type and time point are not known.

This clonotype was found a few times. The chain couples TRBV18 to TRBJ2-7; D is unclear. Germline assignment: CDR1 KGHSH and CDR2 LQKENI. V dropped 1 base and J dropped 7 bases, with 8 bases sitting between them. This CDR3 is 12 amino acids long. The DNA for the CDR3 is TGTGCCAGCTCACCACAGGGAAAAGAGCAGTACTTC. It translates to CASSPQGKEQYF.

In this sample, this clonotype turned up a few times. This rearrangement joins TRBV29-1 to TRBJ2-2; no firm D call. Trimming cost V 2 bases and J 1 base, with 8 bases left between them. CDR3 length: 14 amino acids. CDR1 is SQVTM, CDR2 ANQGSEA, per germline. CDR3 sequence (DNA): TGCAGCGTTGAAAGTAACAGGAACACCGGGGAGCTGTTTTTT. Residues: CSVESNRNTGELFF.

The chain employs TRBV7-9 and TRBJ2-5; no clear D. The CDR3 covers 12 residues. Deletions cut 4 bases from V and 5 bases from J, with 8 bases between. Germline values: CDR1 SEHNR, CDR2 FQNEAQ (reference sequence). In DNA form, the CDR3 reads TGTGCCAGCAGCTACGACACTGAGACCCAGTACTTC. Its protein is CASSYDTETQYF.

This chain links TRBV20-1 with TRBJ2-2; 10 bases map to TRBD1. The CDR3 is made up of 15 amino acids. The junction had 9 bases not matched to a gene; V was cut back by 6 bases and J by 5 bases. Looked up from germline, CDR1 is DFQATT and CDR2 is SNEGSKA (reference sequence). In DNA, the CDR3 is TGCAGTGCGAGCGGGACAGGGGAATTTACCGGGGAGCTGTTTTTT. Translation gives CSASGTGEFTGELFF.

This clonotype was picked up many times. This sequence joins TRBV5-1 and TRBJ1-2, with D uncertain. V lost 3 bases to trimming and J lost 4 bases, with 16 bases between them. Germline assignment: CDR1 SGHRS and CDR2 YFSETQ. This CDR3 has 15 residues. The CDR3 bases are TGCGCCAGCAGCTCAGAGACATCGAATAGCTATGGCTACACCTTC. Protein product: CASSSETSNSYGYTF.

The chain joins TRBV5-1 to TRBJ2-7; TRBD1 matches 8 bases. CDR1 and CDR2 from the germline V gene are SGHRS and YFSETQ. The CDR3 is 16 amino acids. Trimming at V came to 4 bases and at J to 0 bases, leaving 9 bases not matched to a gene. CDR3 residues: CASSLPSGGASYEQYF. CDR3 DNA sequence: TGCGCCAGCAGCCTTCCTTCAGGGGGCGCCTCCTACGAGCAGTACTTC.

This clonotype was observed a few times. This chain uses TRBV4-3 with TRBJ2-3; D ambiguous. Trimming took 1 base from V and 4 from J, leaving 6 bases between them. Germline-derived CDR1 and CDR2 are LGHNA and YSLEER. The CDR3 contains 13 residues. CDR3 residues: CASSQVISDTQYF. Here the CDR3 DNA reads TGCGCCAGCAGCCAAGTAATCTCAGATACGCAGTATTTT.

This clonotype was seen ten or more times. This chain connects TRBV7-9 to TRBJ2-4, with TRBD1 matching over 7 bases. Germline V gene data show CDR1 as SEHNR and CDR2 as FQNEAQ (reference sequence). The CDR3 has 19 amino acids. V dropped 5 bases and J dropped 2; count of bases not matched to a gene: 18. The CDR3 is CASSLPGQTSLFPKNIQYF. The DNA of the CDR3 is TGTGCCAGCAGCCTCCCGGGACAGACGTCCTTGTTTCCCAAAAACATTCAGTACTTC.